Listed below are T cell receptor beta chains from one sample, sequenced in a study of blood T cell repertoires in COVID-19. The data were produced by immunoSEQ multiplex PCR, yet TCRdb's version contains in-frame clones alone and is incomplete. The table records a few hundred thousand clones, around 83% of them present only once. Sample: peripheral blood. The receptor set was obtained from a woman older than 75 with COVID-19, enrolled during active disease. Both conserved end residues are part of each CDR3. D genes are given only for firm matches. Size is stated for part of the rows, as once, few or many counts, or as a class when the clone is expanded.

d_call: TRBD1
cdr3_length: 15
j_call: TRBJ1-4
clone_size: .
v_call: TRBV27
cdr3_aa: CASSLTGKSNEKLFF
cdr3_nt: TGTGCCAGCAGTTTGACAGGGAAAAGCAATGAAAAACTGTTTTTT

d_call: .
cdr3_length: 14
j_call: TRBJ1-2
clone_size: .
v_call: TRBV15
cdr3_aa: CATHYRATNYGYTF
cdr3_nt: TGTGCCACCCACTACAGGGCGACAAACTATGGCTACACCTTC

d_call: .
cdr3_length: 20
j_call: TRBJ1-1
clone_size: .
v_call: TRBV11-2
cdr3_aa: CASSLDPVQQTTQATTEAFF
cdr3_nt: TGTGCCAGCAGCTTAGATCCCGTACAGCAGACCACTCAGGCTACCACTGAAGCTTTCTTT

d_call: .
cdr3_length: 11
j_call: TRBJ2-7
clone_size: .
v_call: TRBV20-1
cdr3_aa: CSASSIYEQYF
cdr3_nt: TGCAGTGCTAGTTCCATCTACGAGCAGTACTTC

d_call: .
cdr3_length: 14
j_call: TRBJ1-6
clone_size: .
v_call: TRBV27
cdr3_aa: CASRMSSYNSPLHF
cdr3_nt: TGTGCCAGCAGGATGAGCTCCTATAATTCACCCCTCCACTTT

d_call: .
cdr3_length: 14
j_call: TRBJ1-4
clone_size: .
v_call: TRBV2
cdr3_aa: CASSGRDIREKLFF
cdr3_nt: TGTGCCAGCAGCGGCCGGGACATTCGTGAAAAACTGTTTTTT

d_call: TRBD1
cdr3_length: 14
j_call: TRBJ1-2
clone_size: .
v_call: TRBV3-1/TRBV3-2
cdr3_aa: CASSVDRGFYGYTF
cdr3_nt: TGTGCCAGCAGCGTAGACAGGGGGTTCTATGGCTACACCTTC

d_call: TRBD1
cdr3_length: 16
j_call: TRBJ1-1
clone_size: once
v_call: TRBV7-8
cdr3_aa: CASSLYRQGSGTEAFF
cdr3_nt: TGTGCCAGCAGCTTGTACAGACAGGGGAGCGGGACTGAAGCTTTCTTT

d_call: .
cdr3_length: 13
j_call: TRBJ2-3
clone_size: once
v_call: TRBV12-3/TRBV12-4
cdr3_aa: CASTLSGLDTQYF
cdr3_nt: TGTGCCAGCACCCTGTCGGGTTTGGATACGCAGTATTTT

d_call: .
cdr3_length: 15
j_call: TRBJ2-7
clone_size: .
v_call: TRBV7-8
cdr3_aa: CASSFLRQGSYEQYF
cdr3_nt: TGTGCCAGCAGCTTCTTACGGCAGGGGTCCTACGAGCAGTACTTC

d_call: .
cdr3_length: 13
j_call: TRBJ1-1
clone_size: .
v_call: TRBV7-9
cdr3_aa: CASSLPGRREAFF
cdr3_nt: TGTGCCAGCAGCTTACCAGGGAGGAGAGAAGCTTTCTTT

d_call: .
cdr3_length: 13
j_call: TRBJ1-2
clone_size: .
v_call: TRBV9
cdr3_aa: CASSVEPNYGYTF
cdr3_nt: TGTGCCAGCAGCGTAGAGCCCAACTATGGCTACACCTTC

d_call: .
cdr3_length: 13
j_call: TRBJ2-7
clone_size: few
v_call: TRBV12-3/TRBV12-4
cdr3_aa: CASSLQFGDEQYF
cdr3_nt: TGTGCCAGCAGTCTTCAGTTCGGGGACGAGCAGTACTTC

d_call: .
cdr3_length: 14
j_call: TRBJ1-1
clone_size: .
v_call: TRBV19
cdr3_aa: CASSSPQGRTEAFF
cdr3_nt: TGTGCCAGTAGTTCCCCGCAGGGGCGCACTGAAGCTTTCTTT

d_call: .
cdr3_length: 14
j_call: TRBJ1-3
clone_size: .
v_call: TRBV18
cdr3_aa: CASSPPQVPRTIYF
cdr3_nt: TGTGCCAGCTCACCACCACAAGTCCCTAGGACCATATATTTT

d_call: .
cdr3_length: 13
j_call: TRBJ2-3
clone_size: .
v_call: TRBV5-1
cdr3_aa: CASSRDTPDTQYF
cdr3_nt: TGCGCCAGCAGCCGCGACACTCCAGATACGCAGTATTTT

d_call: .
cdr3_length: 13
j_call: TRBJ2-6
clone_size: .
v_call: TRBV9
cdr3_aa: CASSVGRDFVLTF
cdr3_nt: TGTGCCAGCAGCGTAGGCAGGGACTTCGTCCTGACTTTC

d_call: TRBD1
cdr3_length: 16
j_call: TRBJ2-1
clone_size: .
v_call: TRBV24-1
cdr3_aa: CATSDPGQGNYNEQFF
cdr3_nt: TGTGCCACCAGTGACCCGGGACAGGGGAACTACAATGAGCAGTTCTTC

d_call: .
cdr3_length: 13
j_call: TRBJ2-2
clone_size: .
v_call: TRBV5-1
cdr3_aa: CANRGDNGGELFF
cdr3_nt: TGCGCCAACCGGGGGGACAACGGCGGGGAGCTGTTTTTT

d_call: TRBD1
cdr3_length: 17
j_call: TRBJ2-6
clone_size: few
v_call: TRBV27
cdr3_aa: CASKPSGGSAGANVLTF
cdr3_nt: TGTGCCAGCAAGCCCTCAGGGGGCAGTGCTGGGGCCAACGTCCTGACTTTC